Listed here are 3 T cell receptor beta chains from one sample, sequenced in a study of early T cells in non-severe SARS-CoV-2 infection. TCRdb reprocessed the 5' RACE reads with MiXCR, giving one entry per CDR3 protein. The data show tens of thousands of distinct CDR3 sequences, with roughly 5% seen just once and roughly 5% held by the top ten. The sequencing input was whole blood. These receptor sequences come from an adult who was a healthcare worker with PCR-confirmed SARS-CoV-2 infection or an uninfected control (not recorded which).

This clonotype was counted only a few times. The rearrangement joins TRBV7-9 to TRBJ2-3; D call uncertain. The CDR3 covers 13 residues. Trimming pared 4 bases from V and 4 bases from J, leaving 9 bases between. Looked up from germline, CDR1 is SEHNR and CDR2 is FQNEAQ (reference sequence). The CDR3 bases are TGTGCCAGCAGCTCCCAAGAGGCAGATACGCAGTATTTT. Protein sequence: CASSSQEADTQYF.

This clonotype was picked up many times. The rearrangement joins TRBV7-6 to TRBJ2-5; 8 bases match TRBD2. CDR1 and CDR2 from the germline V gene are SGHVS and FNYEAQ. The CDR3 contains 16 residues. V trimming: 1 base; J trimming: 5 bases; junction bases outside the gene matches: 9. CDR3 nucleotides: TGTGCCAGCAGCTTAGACCCAGCGGGGGTCTGGGAGACCCAGTACTTC. Its protein product is CASSLDPAGVWETQYF.

This clonotype was detected ten times or more. The CDR3 protein is CSVGGSSYGYTF. CDR3 DNA sequence: TGCAGCGTTGGGGGGAGTTCCTATGGCTACACCTTC. The rearrangement links TRBV29-1 to TRBJ1-2; possible D gene TRBD1, 5 bases. The V gene lost 4 bases and the J gene lost 4 bases, with 10 bases spanning the gap. The CDR3 is 12 amino acids. Germline V gene data show CDR1 as SQVTM and CDR2 as ANQGSEA. Variable domain in full (rest from reference TRBV29-1 and TRBJ1-2): SAVISQKPSRDICQRGTSLTIQCQVDSQVTMMFWYRQQPGQSLTLIATANQGSEATYESGFVIDKFPISRPNLTFSTLTVSNMSPEDSSIYLCSVGGSSYGYTFGSGTRLTVV.